This T cell receptor beta chain appears in the sequencing data of a study of identical twins. The CDR3 contains 17 residues. Deletions cut 1 base from V and 5 bases from J, with 19 bases between. CDR1 and CDR2 from the germline V gene are SEHNR and FQNEAQ (reference sequence). cDNA molecules carried unique molecular identifiers, and template switching added a universal primer site. In TCRdb, the 5' RACE reads were re-called with MiXCR into one record per CDR3 protein. The table shows approximately 530,000 distinct CDR3 sequences, with about 22% occurring only once. These records were also assigned to another study, of yellow fever vaccine responses in identical twins.

V is TRBV7-9 and J is TRBJ2-3; D tentatively reads TRBD1 or TRBD2 (6 bases each). Sequenced material: CD4+ T cells sorted from blood. The sequence was obtained from a woman under 30 in good health. CDR3 protein: CASSLGGALGPGDTQYF. CDR3 DNA: TGTGCCAGCAGCTTAGGGGGGGCTCTGGGGCCGGGAGATACGCAGTATTTT.